The entry that follows covers one TCR beta chain sequence. Its matching antigen is unknown. For the second PCR, which ran for roughly 7 to 11 cycles, a sample-barcoded 5' primer and a J-beta primer mix were used. In TCRdb, the 5' RACE reads were re-called with MiXCR into one record per CDR3 protein. Here the sample spans some 1.4 million distinct CDR3 sequences, roughly 45% being singletons. This entry belongs to a study of blood T cells in healthy people across ages. The study's findings and limits: Across samples, TCR beta diversity tracked strongly with naive T cell percentage.

The sequenced sample consisted of blood. This sequence was found in a woman under 30 in good health.

CDR3 sequence reads: CAPGGRTHNEQYF. Written as DNA, the CDR3 is TGTGCCCCCGGGGGGCGGACACACAATGAGCAGTACTTC. The chain is built from TRBV6-5 and TRBJ2-7, with D perhaps matching TRBD2 (7 bases). CDR3 length equals 13 residues. The germline V gene has CDR1 MNHEY and CDR2 SVGAGI. V gave up 11 bases and J gave up 7 bases, with 21 bases separating them.